This entry describes one TCR beta chain. Measured with immunoSEQ multiplex PCR; TCRdb has only the in-frame clones, and not every one. The sample holds roughly 55,000 clones; approximately 80% are singletons and the top ten take 10% to 15%. V lost 2 bases and J lost 9, with 13 bases in between. Germline V CDR1 and CDR2: GTSNPN, SVGIG (reference sequence). The CDR3 totals 12 residues. This sample is drawn from a study of blood T cell repertoires in COVID-19. Study context: PBMCs, B-cell-depleted T cells, or T cells provided the cDNA or gDNA that made up the material.

The sequenced material came from peripheral blood. The chain couples TRBV30 to TRBJ1-2; D gene ambiguous. This sequence was found in a man aged 80 or over with acute or convalescent COVID-19. CDR3: CAWSPKRGSYTF. CDR3 sequence (DNA): TGTGCCTGGAGTCCAAAGCGGGGAAGCTACACCTTC.